Presented here are 14 T cell receptor beta chains from one specimen sequenced in a study of blood T cell repertoires in COVID-19 (dated by TCRdb to 2020 to 2021). The library was built by means of the immunoSEQ multiplex PCR assay. This immuneACCESS table, as held by TCRdb, lists in-frame sequences with V and J called but not all clones. Of the missing ones, under half trace to an unresolved V gene in checked studies; the others have no known cause. The sample table lists hundreds of thousands of clones, around 90% of them with a count of one. Around 12% of the sample is taken by the ten largest. The material sequenced was peripheral blood. Receptors originate from a woman in her late teens or twenties who had recovered from COVID-19.

This clone was counted a few times. This chain uses TRBV25-1 with TRBJ1-1; D not certain. The CDR3 contains 13 residues. Trimming removed 4 bases at V and 1 base at J, with 7 bases between. The germline V gene encodes CDR1 MGHDK and CDR2 SYGVNS. CDR3: CASSARGNTEAFF. CDR3 sequence (DNA): TGTGCCAGCAGTGCCCGGGGGAACACTGAAGCTTTCTTT.

The rearrangement joins TRBV6-5 to TRBJ1-5, with 8 bases identical to TRBD1. This CDR3 contains 14 residues. The germline V gene encodes CDR1 MNHEY and CDR2 SVGAGI. The V segment lost 4 bases and the J segment 7 bases; nucleotides outside the gene matches: 6. The CDR3 DNA follows: TGTGCCAGCAGTTCACACAGGGGGTCCCAGCCCCAGCATTTT. It specifies CASSSHRGSQPQHF.

V gene TRBV6-2 or TRBV6-3 combines with J gene TRBJ2-7, with 10 bases fitting TRBD2. Trimming at V came to 4 bases and at J to 5 bases, leaving 8 bases not matched to a gene. CDR3 length: 15 amino acids. Germline loops: CDR1 MNHEY, CDR2 SVGEGT. CDR3 in DNA: TGTGCCAGCAGTTCGCGCCGACTAGCGGGCGACGAGCAGTACTTC. Translated, it gives CASSSRRLAGDEQYF.

V usage is TRBV7-9 and J usage is TRBJ2-2; maybe TRBD2 (6 bases). Germline CDR1 SEHNR, CDR2 FQNEAQ (reference sequence). Trimming pared 2 bases from V and 5 bases from J, leaving 15 bases between. This CDR3 is 16 amino acids long. Here the CDR3 reads CASSLLGLATTGELFF. DNA for the CDR3: TGTGCCAGCAGCTTATTGGGACTGGCTACAACCGGGGAGCTGTTTTTT.

J is TRBJ1-2 and V is TRBV7-9; D unclear. The CDR3 is made up of 16 amino acids. Germline loops: CDR1 SEHNR, CDR2 FQNEAQ (reference sequence). With 2 bases removed from V and 4 bases from J, the gap between germline ends came to 17 bases. CDR3: CASSLLLYWAGYGYTF. The CDR3 DNA follows: TGTGCCAGCAGCTTACTCCTCTACTGGGCCGGCTATGGCTACACCTTC.

The V call is TRBV19, the J call TRBJ2-7; possible D gene TRBD2, 6 bases. CDR1 is LNHDA, CDR2 SQIVND, per germline (reference sequence). Trimming left V 5 bases short and J 2 bases short, with 10 bases between. This CDR3 region has 13 residues. DNA of the CDR3: TGTGCCAGTAGTCCGCGGGAAGCCTACGAGCAGTACTTC. Amino acids: CASSPREAYEQYF.

The chain employs TRBV6-4 and TRBJ1-2; TRBD1 aligns across 7 bases. The germline V gene encodes CDR1 MRHNA and CDR2 SNTAGT. V dropped 6 bases and J dropped 4; count of bases not matched to a gene: 8. CDR3 length equals 14 residues. CDR3: CASSSDRESYGYTF. As DNA, the CDR3 is TGTGCCAGCAGCTCTGACAGGGAGAGCTATGGCTACACCTTC.

V is TRBV4-2 and J is TRBJ2-2, with D tentatively TRBD1 (6 bases). Germline assignment: CDR1 LGHNA and CDR2 YNFKEQ. The CDR3 has 15 residues. V lost 1 base and J lost 2, with 8 bases in between. The CDR3: CASSQGGGNTGELFF. CDR3 coding DNA: TGTGCCAGCAGCCAAGGAGGGGGAAACACCGGGGAGCTGTTTTTT.

On this clone: The limits of the CDR3 on the DNA are not certain, so only TCRdb's listed CDR3 is given. This rearrangement joins TRBV21-1 to TRBJ1-1; TRBD1, the D gene given by the table, was not confirmed from the DNA. TRBV21-1 is designated a pseudogene. The CDR3 extends over 17 residues, inclusive of both ends. This CDR3 reads CASSKVGTGAQRTEAFF.

This chain uses TRBV4-1 with TRBJ1-1; 9 bases map to TRBD1. CDR1 is MGHRA, CDR2 YSYEKL, per germline. This CDR3 comprises 15 residues. Trimming took 4 bases from V and 2 from J; bases not matched to a gene: 5. CDR3 nucleotides: TGCGCCAGCAGCCCCGAACAGGGGGCAAACACTGAAGCTTTCTTT. Translated: CASSPEQGANTEAFF.

This chain links TRBV21-1 with TRBJ2-3; the D segment call TRBD2 is taken from the table without a DNA check. TRBV21-1 counts as a pseudogene. The CDR3 contains 20 residues. The CDR3 protein is CASSKLKEGTSGSEADTQYF. CDR3 bases: TGTGCCAGCAGCAAACTTAAAGAAGGGACTAGCGGGAGTGAAGCAGATACGCAGTATTTT.

The chain links TRBV29-1 to TRBJ1-1; D might be TRBD1 (5 bases). This CDR3 has 13 amino acids. The germline V gene has CDR1 SQVTM and CDR2 ANQGSEA. The V end lost 6 bases, the J end lost 5 bases, and 16 bases lay between the germline ends. CDR3: CSVDPPGGTEAFF. The CDR3 nucleotides read TGCAGCGTGGATCCCCCGGGGGGAACTGAAGCTTTCTTT.

J is TRBJ2-4 and V is TRBV28; D gene uncertain. Germline-derived CDR1 and CDR2 are MDHEN and SYDVKM. Trimming took off 4 bases at V and 2 bases at J, with 3 bases between the two ends. The CDR3 totals 12 residues. The CDR3 loop reads CASSSSKNIQYF. The CDR3 DNA reads TGTGCCAGCAGTTCCTCCAAAAACATTCAGTACTTC.

The gene calls are TRBV11-3 and TRBJ2-1; 13 bases line up with TRBD2. V trimming: 4 bases; J trimming: 15 bases; junction bases outside the gene matches: 9. The CDR3 consists of 14 residues. Germline CDR1 is SGHNT and CDR2 is YENEEA. The CDR3 sequence is CASSSSGTSGTLFF. The CDR3 DNA reads TGTGCCAGCAGCTCGTCCGGGACTAGCGGGACACTGTTCTTC.